This paragraph reports one T cell receptor (beta chain). This sample was included in a study of technical replicates of blood from a handful of donors. Profiling relied on immunoSEQ multiplex PCR, and the TCRdb table lists in-frame clones only, not all of them. The sample has around 70,000 clones, approximately 96% seen once. Germline loops: CDR1 MGHRA, CDR2 YSYEKL. Trimming left V 2 bases short and J 7 bases short, with 15 bases between. This CDR3 has 15 residues. The specimen was T cells isolated from PBMCs. This TCR was sampled from a human donor in good health. The chain uses TRBV4-1 and TRBJ1-5, with TRBD1 as a possible D gene (5 bases). The CDR3 sequence is CASSQWGEGGQPQHF. The CDR3 region has the DNA TGCGCCAGCAGCCAATGGGGGGAAGGCGGCCAGCCCCAGCATTTT.